A selection of T cell receptor beta chains follows, all from one sample in a study of blood T cell repertoires in COVID-19. Clones were read by immunoSEQ multiplex PCR, and TCRdb kept only the in-frame ones, dropping some. The table lists 70,000 or so clones, around 70% of them singletons. The sequenced sample consisted of peripheral blood. All receptors derive from a man in his 70s with acute or convalescent COVID-19. CDR3s include the opening cysteine and the closing phenylalanine or tryptophan. Fields, in order: V gene, J gene, CDR3 protein.

TRBV7-2	TRBJ2-2	CASSGSGRNTGELFF
TRBV9	TRBJ1-3	CASSVEDRGTGNTIYF
TRBV21-1	TRBJ2-7	CASSRAASYEQYF
TRBV27	TRBJ1-5	CASTPRSQGQYSNQPQHF
TRBV6-5	TRBJ2-2	CASSYTGMGTGELFF
TRBV7-2	TRBJ2-7	CASSLAPGTYEQYF
TRBV11-1	TRBJ1-1	CASSPYARGTEAFF
TRBV28	TRBJ1-5	CASTGGRVAQHF
TRBV11-2	TRBJ2-2	CASSLDGAGNTGELFF
TRBV6-5	TRBJ1-1	CASRGDRIAQAFF
TRBV7-3	TRBJ2-1	CASAIDPYYYNEQFF
TRBV7-2	TRBJ1-3	CASSPEYRASGNTIYF
TRBV15	TRBJ2-7	CATSRDGGESYEQYF
TRBV2	TRBJ1-5	CASSNGQGSRQPQHF
TRBV6-6	TRBJ1-6	CASRGQVDSPLHF
TRBV7-9	TRBJ2-1	CASSSRGGEENEQFF
TRBV27	TRBJ1-5	CASSLNGLVSNQPQHF
TRBV29-1	TRBJ2-7	CSARRGLAEEQYF
TRBV15	TRBJ2-1	CATSADRGHRDEQFF
TRBV7-2	TRBJ2-3	CASSPLAGATGDTQYF
TRBV7-2	TRBJ1-1	CASSPSGPNTEAFF
TRBV2	TRBJ2-1	CASSPLAAYNEQFF
TRBV19	TRBJ2-7	CAIPAGYEQYF
TRBV5-1	TRBJ2-2	CASSLTGQGVVFF
TRBV12-3/TRBV12-4	TRBJ2-7	CASSLSGSYEQYF
TRBV23-1	TRBJ2-6	CASTQRGVGANVLTF
TRBV4-2	TRBJ2-3	CASSHPDGGTSTDTQYF
TRBV14	TRBJ1-2	CASSLDRPSNYGYTF
TRBV5-1	TRBJ1-1	CASSSQGWRTEAFF
TRBV5-4	TRBJ2-5	CASSFGLSGSETQYF
TRBV3-1/TRBV3-2	TRBJ1-2	CASSQDSGWNYGYTF
TRBV19	TRBJ2-6	CASSTGSGANVLTF
TRBV11-2	TRBJ2-7	CASSLLGTAGEQYF
TRBV6-6	TRBJ2-5	CASSYWAAQETQYF
TRBV9	TRBJ2-2	CASSVTTTTGELFF
TRBV9	TRBJ2-7	CASSVSGTGPPYEQYF
TRBV9	TRBJ1-2	CASSSQDNNNYGYTF
TRBV5-1	TRBJ2-7	CASSKYQGNEQYF
TRBV28	TRBJ1-4	CASSSPRTATNEKLFF
TRBV5-6	TRBJ2-1	CASSPQRNPSSYNEQFF
TRBV28	TRBJ1-5	CASTKQGQPQHF
TRBV18	TRBJ1-1	CASSRIGAANTEAFF
TRBV5-4	TRBJ1-2	CASSLTGYGYTF